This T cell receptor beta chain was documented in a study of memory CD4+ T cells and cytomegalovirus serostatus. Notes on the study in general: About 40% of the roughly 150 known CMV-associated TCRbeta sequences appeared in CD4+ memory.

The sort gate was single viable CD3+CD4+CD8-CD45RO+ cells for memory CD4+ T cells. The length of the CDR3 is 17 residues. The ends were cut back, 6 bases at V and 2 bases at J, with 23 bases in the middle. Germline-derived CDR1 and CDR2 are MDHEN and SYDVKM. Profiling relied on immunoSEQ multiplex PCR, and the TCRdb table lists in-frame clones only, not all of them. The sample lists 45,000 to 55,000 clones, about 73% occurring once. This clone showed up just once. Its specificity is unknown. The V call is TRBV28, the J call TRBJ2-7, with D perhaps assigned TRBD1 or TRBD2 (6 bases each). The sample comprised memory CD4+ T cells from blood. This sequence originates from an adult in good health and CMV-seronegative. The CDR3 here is CASSSPWSTGGTYEQYF. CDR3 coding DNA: TGTGCCAGCAGCTCCCCGTGGTCGACAGGAGGGACCTACGAGCAGTACTTC.